This T cell receptor (beta chain) was documented in a study of CD8+ T cells in alopecia areata. Findings and limits, study-wide: Scalp sequencing captures resident alphabeta T cells of normal skin too.

Trimming cost V 0 bases and J 9 bases, with 6 bases left between them. CDR1 is GTSNPN and CDR2 is SVGIG in the germline V gene (reference sequence). The CDR3 loop spans 11 amino acids. The sequencing template was cDNA reverse transcribed from extracted RNA. TCRdb's table, derived via immunoSEQ multiplex PCR, lists solely in-frame clones and lacks some. The table shows about 180,000 clones, with 50% to 75% occurring only once. In the case of this clone: No antigen is known for it.

The sample here was CD4+ T cells sorted from blood, taken at week 0. This sequence was found in a human donor with alopecia areata. This chain links TRBV30 with TRBJ2-1, with unresolved D. CDR3 in amino acids: CAWSVLSEQFF. As DNA, the CDR3 is TGTGCCTGGAGTGTACTGAGTGAGCAGTTCTTC.